Each of the 23 T cell receptor beta chains below was sequenced from the same sample in a study of shared clonotypes between healthy human individuals. Sequencing used immunoSEQ multiplex PCR; TCRdb keeps in-frame clones, though not all of them. The data show some 1 million clones, roughly 75% seen once. Sequenced sample: memory CD4+ T cells sorted from blood. Subset defined: CD45RA-negative fraction. The source of these receptors is a man aged 18 to 30 in good health.

This clone occurred a few times. The genes are TRBV7-9 and TRBJ1-1; D unclear. This CDR3 region has 14 residues. Germline CDR1 reads SEHNR; CDR2 reads FQNEAQ (reference sequence). Trimming removed 0 bases from V and 4 bases from J, with 9 bases in between. CDR3 loop: CASSLARLGTEAFF. CDR3 DNA sequence: TGTGCCAGCAGCTTAGCGCGGCTGGGCACTGAAGCTTTCTTT.

The V call is TRBV21-1, the J call TRBJ1-5; no check of the table's D call, TRBD1, against the DNA was made. TRBV21-1 is shown as a pseudogene. The CDR3 contains 15 residues. In DNA, the CDR3 is TGTGCCAGCAGCAAAGTTTGGCAGAGCAATCAGCCCCAGCATTTT. Its translation is CASSKVWQSNQPQHF.

The chain uses TRBV2 and TRBJ2-6; D is uncertain. The CDR3 sequence is 12 residues long. Trimming shortened V by 8 bases and J by 4 bases, and 6 bases separated the two germline ends. The germline V gene encodes CDR1 SNHLY and CDR2 FYNNEI. CDR3: CASSPGANVLTF. The CDR3 DNA follows: TGTGCCAGCTCCCCCGGGGCCAACGTCCTGACTTTC. Together with reference TRBV2 and TRBJ2-6, the CDR3 gives the full variable domain: EPEVTQTPSHQVTQMGQEVILRCVPISNHLYFYWYRQILGQKVEFLVSFYNNEISEKSEIFDDQFSVERPDGSNFTLKIRSTKLEDSAMYFCASSPGANVLTFGAGSRLTVL.

For this clone: The identical CDR3 is also encoded by other nucleotide sequences in the sample. This chain links TRBV5-1 with TRBJ2-2, with D possibly being TRBD1 (5 bases). Trimming left V 3 bases short and J 1 base short, with 7 bases between. CDR1 SGHRS and CDR2 YFSETQ come from the germline V gene. The CDR3 runs 14 residues. The CDR3 nucleotides read TGCGCCAGCAGCTCAACAGGGAACACCGGGGAGCTGTTTTTT. It codes for CASSSTGNTGELFF.

This chain joins TRBV21-1 and TRBJ2-3; TRBD2, the table's D call, lacks a check against the DNA. TRBV21-1 is a recognized pseudogene. This CDR3 region has 17 residues. CDR3 loop: CASSIEGQRESTDTQYF. CDR3 DNA: TGTGCCAGCAGCATCGAGGGGCAGCGGGAAAGCACAGATACGCAGTATTTT.

The genes are TRBV30 and TRBJ2-5; 14 positions agree with TRBD2. Germline V CDR1 and CDR2: GTSNPN, SVGIG (reference sequence). The CDR3 is made up of 15 amino acids. J was trimmed by 11 bases and V by 4 bases; bases with no gene match: 12. The CDR3 nucleotides read TGTGCCTGGACCCCCGGACTAGCGGGGGGTGATGAGCAGTACTTC. This encodes CAWTPGLAGGDEQYF.

The J gene is TRBJ2-1, the V gene TRBV4-1, with TRBD2 as a possible D gene (6 bases). V was shortened by 5 bases and J by 4 bases, with 15 bases between the two germline ends. Germline V gene sequence: CDR1 MGHRA, CDR2 YSYEKL. The CDR3 length is 15 residues. CDR3 residues: CASSNVRRDYNEQFF. As DNA, the CDR3 is TGCGCCAGCAGCAACGTAAGGCGGGATTACAATGAGCAGTTCTTC.

The rearrangement links TRBV10-3 to TRBJ1-1; unclear D gene. This CDR3 contains 13 residues. The V end lost 7 bases, the J end lost 1 base, and 10 bases lay between the germline ends. Germline CDR1 is ENHRY and CDR2 is SYGVKD. The CDR3, as DNA: TGTGCCATCACGACAAGGGAGAACACTGAAGCTTTCTTT. Translated, it gives CAITTRENTEAFF.

This sequence joins TRBV29-1 and TRBJ1-2; no clear D. V was pared by 1 base and J by 8 bases, with 8 bases between. The CDR3 covers 11 residues. Germline loops: CDR1 SQVTM, CDR2 ANQGSEA. DNA of the CDR3: TGCAGCGTTGAAGGTCCGTCCGGCTACACCTTC. Translation: CSVEGPSGYTF.

This clone was seen more than once but under ten times. J is TRBJ1-4 and V is TRBV4-1; D ambiguous. V shed 1 base and J shed 7 bases, with 19 bases lying between them. Germline V gene lookup returns CDR1 MGHRA and CDR2 YSYEKL. The CDR3 sequence is 17 residues long. CDR3 DNA sequence: TGCGCCAGCAGCCAAGTAGTGATAGGAGGTGGAGGTGAAAAACTGTTTTTT. As protein: CASSQVVIGGGGEKLFF.

There are a few counts of this clone. The J gene is TRBJ2-3, the V gene TRBV6-4, with 9 bases matching TRBD1. The trim removed 4 bases at V and 2 bases at J, leaving 1 base unmatched. Germline lookup yields CDR1 MRHNA and CDR2 SNTAGT. The CDR3 runs 14 residues. The CDR3 DNA reads TGTGCCAGCAGTGGGACAGGGGACACAGATACGCAGTATTTT. Protein product: CASSGTGDTDTQYF.

The chain combines TRBV5-4 with TRBJ2-6; 10 bases are shared with TRBD1. Germline values: CDR1 SGHNT, CDR2 YYREEE (reference sequence). The CDR3 has 19 amino acids. V was pared by 5 bases and J by 0 bases, with 11 bases of the junction left unmatched. CDR3 nucleotides: TGTGCCAGCAGACAAGTCCCGGGACAGGGGTTCTCTGGGGCCAACGTCCTGACTTTC. It codes for CASRQVPGQGFSGANVLTF. Filled out from reference TRBV5-4 and TRBJ2-6, the complete variable domain reads ETGVTQSPTHLIKTRGQQVTLRCSSQSGHNTVSWYQQALGQGPQFIFQYYREEENGRGNFPPRFSGLQFPNYSSELNVNALELDDSALYLCASRQVPGQGFSGANVLTFGAGSRLTVL.

The chain combines TRBV9 with TRBJ2-7; TRBD2 aligns across 7 bases. CDR3 length equals 14 residues. The V and J ends lost 0 bases and 2 bases, in that order; junction bases with no gene match: 2. Germline V gene lookup returns CDR1 SGDLS and CDR2 YYNGEE. This CDR3 is CASSVDGRTYEQYF. The CDR3 DNA sequence: TGTGCCAGCAGCGTAGACGGGAGGACCTACGAGCAGTACTTC.

The chain couples TRBV6-1 to TRBJ2-7; TRBD2 aligns across 12 bases. The length of the CDR3 is 13 residues. Germline V gene lookup returns CDR1 MNHNS and CDR2 SASEGT. The CDR3 DNA reads TGTAGCTCTAGCGGGAGGGCCATAAAGGAGCAGTACTTC. It yields the protein CSSSGRAIKEQYF.

The rearrangement uses TRBV6-5 and TRBJ2-7, with D maybe TRBD1 (6 bases). Looked up from germline, CDR1 is MNHEY and CDR2 is SVGAGI. V lost 6 bases, J lost 0 bases, and 15 bases lay in between. This CDR3 contains 15 residues. The CDR3 loop reads CASSLSGHGSYEQYF. The CDR3 DNA follows: TGTGCCAGCAGCTTATCGGGACACGGCTCCTACGAGCAGTACTTC.

This clone was detected ten times or more. The chain combines TRBV19 with TRBJ1-4; weak D call: TRBD1 (6 bases). The length of the CDR3 is 14 residues. Per germline, CDR1 LNHDA and CDR2 SQIVND (reference sequence). V lost 3 bases and J lost 7, with 12 bases in between. The CDR3 loop reads CASSIAGGVEKLFF. The CDR3 nucleotides are TGTGCCAGTAGTATCGCCGGGGGCGTTGAAAAACTGTTTTTT.

This clone was recorded once. The CDR3 DNA reads as TGTGCCAGCAGTTCTAACCGCCAAGAGACCCAGTACTTC. Translated, it gives CASSSNRQETQYF. The genes are TRBV27 and TRBJ2-5, with D hard to call. The length of the CDR3 is 13 residues. CDR1 and CDR2 (germline): MNHEY, SMNVEV (reference sequence). With 4 bases removed from V and 1 base from J, the gap between germline ends came to 7 bases.

The chain employs TRBV28 and TRBJ2-1, with 8 bases identical to TRBD1. Trimming cost V 7 bases and J 7 bases; bases outside gene matches: 6. Germline assignment: CDR1 MDHEN and CDR2 SYDVKM. CDR3 size: 13 residues. This CDR3 is CASTKGQVNEQFF. The CDR3 DNA is TGTGCCAGCACTAAGGGACAGGTTAATGAGCAGTTCTTC.

The chain has TRBV6-6 and TRBJ1-4, with D possibly matching TRBD1 (5 bases). The CDR3 is 14 amino acids. V was trimmed by 3 bases and J by 5 bases, leaving 10 bases between them. Germline assignment: CDR1 MNHNY and CDR2 SVGAGI (reference sequence). The CDR3 spells CASSYQGLNEKLFF. The CDR3 DNA follows: TGTGCCAGCAGTTATCAGGGTCTCAATGAAAAACTGTTTTTT.

The V call is TRBV5-4, the J call TRBJ2-2, with D possibly TRBD1 on 6 matching bases. This CDR3 is 16 amino acids long. The germline gives CDR1 SGHNT, CDR2 YYREEE (reference sequence). Trimming took off 4 bases at V and 0 bases at J, with 13 bases between the two ends. This CDR3 reads CASSAEQGPNTGELFF. The CDR3 DNA follows: TGTGCCAGCAGCGCGGAACAGGGTCCGAACACCGGGGAGCTGTTTTTT.

The J gene is TRBJ1-2, the V gene TRBV7-2; no reliable D call. Trimming took off 5 bases at V and 3 bases at J, with 4 bases between the two ends. The CDR3 covers 11 residues. The germline V gene encodes CDR1 SGHTA and CDR2 FQGNSA. CDR3 loop: CASSPDYGYTF. The CDR3 DNA reads TGTGCCAGCAGCCCTGACTATGGCTACACCTTC.

This clone was seen once. The gene calls are TRBV5-1 and TRBJ2-5; D possibly corresponds to TRBD2 (5 bases). CDR3 length equals 14 residues. The germline CDR1 and CDR2 sequences are SGHRS and YFSETQ. V shed 2 bases and J shed 0 bases, with 8 bases lying between them. In DNA, the CDR3 is TGCGCCAGCAGCTTCCCGGGGTACCAAGAGACCCAGTACTTC. It translates to CASSFPGYQETQYF.

This clone was counted only a few times. Additional DNA sequences in this sample encode the identical CDR3. This sequence joins TRBV28 and TRBJ2-5; possible D gene TRBD2, 6 bases. The germline V and J ends were trimmed by 4 bases and 5 bases, with 11 bases remaining between them. The CDR3 runs to 13 residues. Germline CDR1 is MDHEN and CDR2 is SYDVKM. CDR3 in amino acids: CASSSGGEETQYF. The CDR3 DNA reads TGTGCCAGCAGTTCCGGAGGGGAGGAGACCCAGTACTTC.